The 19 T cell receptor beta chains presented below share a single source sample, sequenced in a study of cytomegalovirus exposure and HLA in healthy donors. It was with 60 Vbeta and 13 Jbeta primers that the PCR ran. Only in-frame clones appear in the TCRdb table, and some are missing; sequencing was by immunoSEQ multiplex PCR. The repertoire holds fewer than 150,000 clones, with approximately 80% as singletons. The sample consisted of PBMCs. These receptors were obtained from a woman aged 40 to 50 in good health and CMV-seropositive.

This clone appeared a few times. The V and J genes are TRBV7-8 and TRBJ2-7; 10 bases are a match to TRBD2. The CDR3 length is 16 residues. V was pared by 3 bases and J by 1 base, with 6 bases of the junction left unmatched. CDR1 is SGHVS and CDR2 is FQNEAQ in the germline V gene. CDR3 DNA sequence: TGTGCCAGCAGCTTTCCTAGCGGGAGACTGTCCTACGAGCAGTACTTC. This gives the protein CASSFPSGRLSYEQYF.

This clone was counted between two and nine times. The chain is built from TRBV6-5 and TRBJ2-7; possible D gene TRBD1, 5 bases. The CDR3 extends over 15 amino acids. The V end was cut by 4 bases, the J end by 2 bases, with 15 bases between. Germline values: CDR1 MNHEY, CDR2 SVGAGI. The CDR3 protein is CASSWSRAAPYEQYF. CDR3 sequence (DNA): TGTGCCAGCAGTTGGTCCAGGGCTGCCCCCTACGAGCAGTACTTC.

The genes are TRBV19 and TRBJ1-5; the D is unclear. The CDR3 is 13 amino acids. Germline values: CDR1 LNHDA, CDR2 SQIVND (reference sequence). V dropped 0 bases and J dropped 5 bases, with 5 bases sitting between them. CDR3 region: CASSIDEDQPQHF. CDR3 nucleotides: TGTGCCAGTAGTATAGATGAGGATCAGCCCCAGCATTTT.

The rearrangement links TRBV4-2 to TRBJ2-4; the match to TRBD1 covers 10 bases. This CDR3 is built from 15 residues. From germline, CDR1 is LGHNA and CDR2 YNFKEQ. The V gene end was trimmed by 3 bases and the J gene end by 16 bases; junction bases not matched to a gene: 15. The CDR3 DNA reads TGTGCCAGCAGCCAGGATCGGGACAGGGGCCCAGGGCGTTACTTC. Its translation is CASSQDRDRGPGRYF.

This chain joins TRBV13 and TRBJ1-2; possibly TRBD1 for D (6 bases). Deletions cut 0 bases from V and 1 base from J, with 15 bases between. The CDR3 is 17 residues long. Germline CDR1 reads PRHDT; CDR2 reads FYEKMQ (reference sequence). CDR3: CASSLGPGQLVNYGYTF. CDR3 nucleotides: TGTGCCAGCAGCTTAGGCCCTGGACAGCTAGTTAACTATGGCTACACCTTC.

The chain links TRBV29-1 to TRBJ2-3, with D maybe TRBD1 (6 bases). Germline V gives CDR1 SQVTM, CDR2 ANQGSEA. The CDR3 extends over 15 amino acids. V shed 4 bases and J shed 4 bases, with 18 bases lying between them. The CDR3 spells CSVVQGPASSDTQYF. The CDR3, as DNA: TGCAGCGTTGTACAGGGACCTGCTAGCTCAGATACGCAGTATTTT.

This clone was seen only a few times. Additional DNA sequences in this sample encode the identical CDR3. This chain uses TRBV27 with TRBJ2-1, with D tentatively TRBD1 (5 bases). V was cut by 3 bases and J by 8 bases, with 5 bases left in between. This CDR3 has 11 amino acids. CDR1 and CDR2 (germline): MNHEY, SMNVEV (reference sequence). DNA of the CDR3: TGTGCCAGCAGTTTCAGGGATGAGCAGTTCTTC. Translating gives CASSFRDEQFF.

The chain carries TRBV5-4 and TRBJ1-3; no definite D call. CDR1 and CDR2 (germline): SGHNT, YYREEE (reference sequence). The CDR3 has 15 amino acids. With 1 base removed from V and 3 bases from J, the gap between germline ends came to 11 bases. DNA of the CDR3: TGTGCCAGCAGCTTGTCGGGCGGGGTTGGAAACACCATATATTTT. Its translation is CASSLSGGVGNTIYF.

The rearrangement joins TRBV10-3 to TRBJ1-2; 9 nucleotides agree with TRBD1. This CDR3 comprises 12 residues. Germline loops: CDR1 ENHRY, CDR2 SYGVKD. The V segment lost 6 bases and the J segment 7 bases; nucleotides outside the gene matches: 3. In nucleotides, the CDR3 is TGTGCCATCAGACCGGGACAGGGTGGCTACACCTTC. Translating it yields CAIRPGQGGYTF.

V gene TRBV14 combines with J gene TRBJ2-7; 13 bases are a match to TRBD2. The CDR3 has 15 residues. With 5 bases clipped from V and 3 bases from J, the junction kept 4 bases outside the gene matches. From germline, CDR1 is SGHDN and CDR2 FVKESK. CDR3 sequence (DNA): TGTGCCAGCAGCGAGGGGACTAGCGGGAACTACGAGCAGTACTTC. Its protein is CASSEGTSGNYEQYF.

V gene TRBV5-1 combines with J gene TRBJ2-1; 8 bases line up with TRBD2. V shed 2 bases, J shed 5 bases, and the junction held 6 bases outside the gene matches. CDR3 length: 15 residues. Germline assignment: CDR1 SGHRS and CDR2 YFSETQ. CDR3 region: CASSLTSGAHNEQFF. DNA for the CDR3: TGCGCCAGCAGCTTAACTAGCGGAGCACACAATGAGCAGTTCTTC.

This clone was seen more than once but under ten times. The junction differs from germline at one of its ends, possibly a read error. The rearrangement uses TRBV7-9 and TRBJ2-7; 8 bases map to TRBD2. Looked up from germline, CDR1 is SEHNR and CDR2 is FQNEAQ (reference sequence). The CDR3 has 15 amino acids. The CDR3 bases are TGTTCCAGCAGCTTCAGCGGGAGTGGGTCCTACGAGCAGTACTTC. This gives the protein CSSSFSGSGSYEQYF.

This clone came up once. The CDR3 reads CASSLEGETEAFF. As DNA, the CDR3 is TGTGCCAGCAGCTTAGAGGGAGAAACTGAAGCTTTCTTT. This chain connects TRBV7-9 to TRBJ1-1; no reliable D call. Germline V lookup: CDR1 SEHNR, CDR2 FQNEAQ (reference sequence). V lost 1 base and J 5 bases, leaving 8 bases between the germline ends. This CDR3 contains 13 residues.

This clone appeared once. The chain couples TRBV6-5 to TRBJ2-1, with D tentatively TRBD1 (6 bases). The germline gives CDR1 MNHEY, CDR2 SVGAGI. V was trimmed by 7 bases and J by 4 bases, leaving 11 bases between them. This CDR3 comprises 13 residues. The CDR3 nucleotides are TGTGCCAGCATGAAGGACAGTTACAATGAGCAGTTCTTC. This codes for CASMKDSYNEQFF.

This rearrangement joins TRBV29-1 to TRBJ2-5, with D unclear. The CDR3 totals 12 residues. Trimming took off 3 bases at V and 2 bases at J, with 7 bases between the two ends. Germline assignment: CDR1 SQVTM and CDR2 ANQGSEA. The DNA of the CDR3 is TGCAGCGTTGATGGCAGTCAAGAGACCCAGTACTTC. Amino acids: CSVDGSQETQYF.

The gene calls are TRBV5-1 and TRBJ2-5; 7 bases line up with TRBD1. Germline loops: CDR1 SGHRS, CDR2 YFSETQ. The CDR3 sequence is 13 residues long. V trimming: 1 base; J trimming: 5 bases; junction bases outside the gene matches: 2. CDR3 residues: CASSLRGRETQYF. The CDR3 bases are TGCGCCAGCAGCTTGAGGGGGCGGGAGACCCAGTACTTC.

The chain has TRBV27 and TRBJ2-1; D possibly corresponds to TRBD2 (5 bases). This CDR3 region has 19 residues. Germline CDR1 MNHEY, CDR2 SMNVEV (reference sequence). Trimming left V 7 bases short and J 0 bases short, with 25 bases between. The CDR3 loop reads CASKFGLGRGRDSYNEQFF. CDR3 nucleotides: TGTGCCAGCAAGTTCGGACTTGGCCGCGGCCGGGACTCCTACAATGAGCAGTTCTTC.

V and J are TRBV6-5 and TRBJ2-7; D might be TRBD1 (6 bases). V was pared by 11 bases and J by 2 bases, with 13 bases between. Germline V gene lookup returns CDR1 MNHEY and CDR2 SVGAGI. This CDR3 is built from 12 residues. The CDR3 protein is CAARDTAYEQYF. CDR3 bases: TGTGCCGCCCGGGACACCGCCTACGAGCAGTACTTC.

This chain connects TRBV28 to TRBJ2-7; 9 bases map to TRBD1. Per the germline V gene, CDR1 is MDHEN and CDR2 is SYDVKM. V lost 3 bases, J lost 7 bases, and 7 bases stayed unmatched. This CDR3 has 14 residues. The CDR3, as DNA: TGTGCCAGCAGTTTGGGGACAGGGTCTCGTGAGCAGTACTTC. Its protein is CASSLGTGSREQYF. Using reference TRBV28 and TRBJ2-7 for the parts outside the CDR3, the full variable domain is DVKVTQSSRYLVKRTGEKVFLECVQDMDHENMFWYRQDPGLGLRLIYFSYDVKMKEKGDIPEGYSVSREKKERFSLILESASTNQTSMYLCASSLGTGSREQYFGPGTRLTVT.